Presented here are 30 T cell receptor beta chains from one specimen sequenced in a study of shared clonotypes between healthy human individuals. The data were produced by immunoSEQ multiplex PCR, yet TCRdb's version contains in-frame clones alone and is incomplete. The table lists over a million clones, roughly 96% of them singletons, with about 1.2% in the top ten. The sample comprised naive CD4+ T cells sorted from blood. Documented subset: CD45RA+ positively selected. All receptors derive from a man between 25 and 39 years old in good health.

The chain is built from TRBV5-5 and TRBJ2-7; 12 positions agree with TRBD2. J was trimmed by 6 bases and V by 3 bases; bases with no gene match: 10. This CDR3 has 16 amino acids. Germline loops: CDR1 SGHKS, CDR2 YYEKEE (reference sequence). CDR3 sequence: CASSSVRLAGASEQYF. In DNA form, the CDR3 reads TGTGCCAGCAGCTCTGTCCGACTAGCGGGAGCCTCCGAGCAGTACTTC.

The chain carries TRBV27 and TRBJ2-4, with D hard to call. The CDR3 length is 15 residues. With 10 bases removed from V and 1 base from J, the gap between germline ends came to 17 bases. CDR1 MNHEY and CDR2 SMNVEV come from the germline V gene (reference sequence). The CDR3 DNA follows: TGTGCCACTTCACAAGGAGTCGGGGCCAAAAACATTCAGTACTTC. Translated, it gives CATSQGVGAKNIQYF.

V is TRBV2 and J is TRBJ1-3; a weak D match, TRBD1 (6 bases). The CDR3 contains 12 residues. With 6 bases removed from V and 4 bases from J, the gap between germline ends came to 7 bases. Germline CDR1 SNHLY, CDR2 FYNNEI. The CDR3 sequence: CASRTGGNTIYF. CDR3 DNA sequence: TGTGCCAGCAGGACAGGCGGAAACACCATATATTTT.

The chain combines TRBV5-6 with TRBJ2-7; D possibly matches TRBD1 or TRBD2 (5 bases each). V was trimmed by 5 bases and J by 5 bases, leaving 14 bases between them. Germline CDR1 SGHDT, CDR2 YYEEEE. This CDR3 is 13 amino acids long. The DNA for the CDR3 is TGTGCCAGCAGTCACAGGCCCGGGGACGAGCAGTACTTC. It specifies CASSHRPGDEQYF.

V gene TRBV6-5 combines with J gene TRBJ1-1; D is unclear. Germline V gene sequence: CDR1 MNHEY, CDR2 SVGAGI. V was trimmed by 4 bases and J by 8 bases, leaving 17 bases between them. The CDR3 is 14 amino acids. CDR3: CASSSTLSRLEAFF. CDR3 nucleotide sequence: TGTGCCAGCAGTTCTACTCTGTCACGGTTAGAAGCTTTCTTT.

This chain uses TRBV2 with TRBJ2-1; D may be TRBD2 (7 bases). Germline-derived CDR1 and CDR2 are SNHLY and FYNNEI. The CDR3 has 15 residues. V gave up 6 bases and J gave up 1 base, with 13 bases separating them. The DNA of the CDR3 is TGTGCCAGCAGCCCAAGGGGGGGTTCCTACAATGAGCAGTTCTTC. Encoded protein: CASSPRGGSYNEQFF.

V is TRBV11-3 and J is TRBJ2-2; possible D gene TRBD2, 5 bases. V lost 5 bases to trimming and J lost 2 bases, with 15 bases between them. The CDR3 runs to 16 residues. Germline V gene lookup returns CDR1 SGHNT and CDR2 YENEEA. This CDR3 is CASSPRRALNTGELFF. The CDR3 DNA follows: TGTGCCAGCAGCCCCAGGCGGGCCCTAAACACCGGGGAGCTGTTTTTT.

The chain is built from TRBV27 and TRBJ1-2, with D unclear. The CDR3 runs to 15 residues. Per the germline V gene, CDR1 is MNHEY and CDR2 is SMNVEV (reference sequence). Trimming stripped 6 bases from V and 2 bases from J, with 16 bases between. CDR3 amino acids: CASSLQYQRNYGYTF. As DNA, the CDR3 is TGTGCCAGCAGCCTACAATATCAGAGGAACTATGGCTACACCTTC.

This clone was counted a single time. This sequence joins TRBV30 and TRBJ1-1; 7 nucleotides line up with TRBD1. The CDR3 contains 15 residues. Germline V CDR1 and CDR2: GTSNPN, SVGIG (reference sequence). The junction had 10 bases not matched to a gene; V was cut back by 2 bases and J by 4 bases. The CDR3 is CAWSTPPDRATEAFF. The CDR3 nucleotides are TGTGCCTGGAGTACTCCACCTGACAGGGCCACTGAAGCTTTCTTT.

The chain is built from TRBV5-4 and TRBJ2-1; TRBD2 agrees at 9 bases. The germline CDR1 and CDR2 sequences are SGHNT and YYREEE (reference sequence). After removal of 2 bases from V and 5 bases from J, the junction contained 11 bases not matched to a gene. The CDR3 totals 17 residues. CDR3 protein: CASSLPASGTAHNEQFF. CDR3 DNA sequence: TGTGCCAGCAGCTTACCAGCTAGCGGGACGGCCCACAATGAGCAGTTCTTC.

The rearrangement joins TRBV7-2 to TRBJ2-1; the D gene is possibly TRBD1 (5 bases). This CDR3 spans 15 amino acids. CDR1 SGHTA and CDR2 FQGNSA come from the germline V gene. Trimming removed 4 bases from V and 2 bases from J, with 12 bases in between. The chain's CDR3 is CASSSVGHAYNEQFF. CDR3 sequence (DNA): TGTGCCAGCAGCTCCGTGGGGCACGCCTACAATGAGCAGTTCTTC.

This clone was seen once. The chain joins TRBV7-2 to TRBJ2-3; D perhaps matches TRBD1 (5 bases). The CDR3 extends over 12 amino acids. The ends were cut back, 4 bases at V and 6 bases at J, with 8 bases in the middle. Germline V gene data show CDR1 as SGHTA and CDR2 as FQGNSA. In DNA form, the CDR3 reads TGTGCCAGCAGCTCGACAGTGGATACGCAGTATTTT. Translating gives CASSSTVDTQYF.

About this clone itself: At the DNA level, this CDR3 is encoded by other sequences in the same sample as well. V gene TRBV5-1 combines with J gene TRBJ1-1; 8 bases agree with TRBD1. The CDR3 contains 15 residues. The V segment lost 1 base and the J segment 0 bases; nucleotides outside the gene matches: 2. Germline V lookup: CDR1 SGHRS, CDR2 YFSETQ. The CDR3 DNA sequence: TGCGCCAGCAGCTTGAGGACAGGGTTGAACACTGAAGCTTTCTTT. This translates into CASSLRTGLNTEAFF.

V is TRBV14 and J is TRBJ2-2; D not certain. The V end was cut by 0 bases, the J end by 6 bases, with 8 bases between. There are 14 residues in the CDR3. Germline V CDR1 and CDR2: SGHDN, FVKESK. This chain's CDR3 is CASSQERRSGELFF. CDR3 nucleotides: TGTGCCAGCAGCCAAGAACGCAGGTCCGGGGAGCTGTTTTTT.

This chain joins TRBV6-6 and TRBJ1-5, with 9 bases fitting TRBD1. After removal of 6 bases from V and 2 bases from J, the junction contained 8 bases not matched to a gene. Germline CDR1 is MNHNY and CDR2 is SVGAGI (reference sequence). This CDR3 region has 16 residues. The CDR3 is CASSPADRGGNQPQHF. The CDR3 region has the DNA TGTGCCAGCAGCCCCGCCGACAGGGGGGGCAATCAGCCCCAGCATTTT.

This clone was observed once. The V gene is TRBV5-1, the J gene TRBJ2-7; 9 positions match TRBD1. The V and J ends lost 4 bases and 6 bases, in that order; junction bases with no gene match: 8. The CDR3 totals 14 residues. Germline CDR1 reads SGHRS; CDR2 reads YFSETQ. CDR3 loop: CASSRRDRVGEQYF. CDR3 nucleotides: TGCGCCAGCAGCCGCCGGGACAGGGTCGGCGAGCAGTACTTC.

Written as DNA, the CDR3 is TGTGCCAGCAGCTCCCGCCGGGACAGGGATCAGTACCAAGAGACCCAGTACTTC. This sequence encodes CASSSRRDRDQYQETQYF. The chain joins TRBV9 to TRBJ2-5; 9 bases match TRBD1. Germline assignment: CDR1 SGDLS and CDR2 YYNGEE. The V and J ends lost 4 bases and 0 bases, in that order; junction bases with no gene match: 13. There are 18 residues in the CDR3.

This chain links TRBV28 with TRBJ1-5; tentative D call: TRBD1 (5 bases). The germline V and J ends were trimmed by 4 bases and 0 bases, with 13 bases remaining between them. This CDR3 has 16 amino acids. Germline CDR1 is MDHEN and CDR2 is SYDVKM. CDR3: CASSSHDRSSNQPQHF. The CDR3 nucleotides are TGTGCCAGCAGTTCACACGACAGATCTAGCAATCAGCCCCAGCATTTT.

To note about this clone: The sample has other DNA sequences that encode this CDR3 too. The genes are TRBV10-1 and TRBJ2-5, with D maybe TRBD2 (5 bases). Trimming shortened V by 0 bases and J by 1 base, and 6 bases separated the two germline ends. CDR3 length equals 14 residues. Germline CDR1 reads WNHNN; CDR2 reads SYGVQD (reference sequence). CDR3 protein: CASSESAGQETQYF. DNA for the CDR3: TGCGCCAGCAGTGAGTCGGCGGGCCAAGAGACCCAGTACTTC.

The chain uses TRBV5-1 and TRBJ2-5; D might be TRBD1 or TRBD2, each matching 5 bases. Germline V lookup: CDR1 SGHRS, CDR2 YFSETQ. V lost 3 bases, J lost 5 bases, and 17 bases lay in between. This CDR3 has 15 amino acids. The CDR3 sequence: CASSWGGQPGETQYF. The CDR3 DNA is TGCGCCAGCAGCTGGGGCGGGCAACCGGGGGAGACCCAGTACTTC.

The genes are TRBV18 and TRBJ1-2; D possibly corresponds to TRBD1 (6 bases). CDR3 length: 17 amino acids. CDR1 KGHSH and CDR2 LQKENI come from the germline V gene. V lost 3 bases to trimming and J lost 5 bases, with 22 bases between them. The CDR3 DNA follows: TGTGCCAGCTCACCCAAGCCTGGGGGGGCCCCTTTTTATGGCTACACCTTC. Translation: CASSPKPGGAPFYGYTF.

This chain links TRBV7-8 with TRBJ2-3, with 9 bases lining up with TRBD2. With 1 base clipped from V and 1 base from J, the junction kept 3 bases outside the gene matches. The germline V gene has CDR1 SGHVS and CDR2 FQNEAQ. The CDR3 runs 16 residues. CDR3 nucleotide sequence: TGTGCCAGCAGCTTAGTTGGCGGGAGGGGCACAGATACGCAGTATTTT. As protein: CASSLVGGRGTDTQYF.

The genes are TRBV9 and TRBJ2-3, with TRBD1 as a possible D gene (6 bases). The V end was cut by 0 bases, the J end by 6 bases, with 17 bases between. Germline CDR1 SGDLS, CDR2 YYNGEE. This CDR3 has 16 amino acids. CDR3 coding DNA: TGTGCCAGCAGCGTAGGACGACAGGCATGGATGGATACGCAGTATTTT. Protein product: CASSVGRQAWMDTQYF.

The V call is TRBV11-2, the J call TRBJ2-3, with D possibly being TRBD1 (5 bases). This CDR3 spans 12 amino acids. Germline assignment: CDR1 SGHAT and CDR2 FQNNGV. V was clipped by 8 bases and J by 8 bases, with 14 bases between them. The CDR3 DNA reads TGTGCCAGCGGTTCAGGGCCAGCTACGCAGTATTTT. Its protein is CASGSGPATQYF.

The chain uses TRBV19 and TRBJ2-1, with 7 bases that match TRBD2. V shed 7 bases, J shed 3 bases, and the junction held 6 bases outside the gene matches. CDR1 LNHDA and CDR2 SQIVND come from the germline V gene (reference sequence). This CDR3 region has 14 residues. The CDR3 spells CASNRAGVYNEQFF. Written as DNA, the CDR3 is TGTGCCAGTAATCGGGCGGGAGTCTACAATGAGCAGTTCTTC.

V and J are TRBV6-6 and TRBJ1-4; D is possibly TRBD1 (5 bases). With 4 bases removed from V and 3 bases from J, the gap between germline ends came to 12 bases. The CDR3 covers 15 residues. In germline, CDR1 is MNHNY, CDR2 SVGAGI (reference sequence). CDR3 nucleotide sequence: TGTGCCAGCAGTTCCCCCGGGGGTCCTAATGAAAAACTGTTTTTT. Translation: CASSSPGGPNEKLFF.

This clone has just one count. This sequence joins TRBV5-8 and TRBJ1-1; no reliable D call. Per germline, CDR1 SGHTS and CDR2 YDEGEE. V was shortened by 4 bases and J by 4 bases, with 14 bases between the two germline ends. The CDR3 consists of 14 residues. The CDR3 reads CASSPRHSGTEAFF. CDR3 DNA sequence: TGTGCCAGCAGCCCGCGGCACTCTGGCACTGAAGCTTTCTTT.

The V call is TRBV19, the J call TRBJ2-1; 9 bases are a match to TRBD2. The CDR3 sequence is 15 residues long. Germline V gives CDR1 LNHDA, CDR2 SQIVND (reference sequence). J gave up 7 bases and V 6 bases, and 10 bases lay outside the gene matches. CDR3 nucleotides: TGTGCCAGTAGAACCGGGACTAGCATTTGGAATGAGCAGTTCTTC. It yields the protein CASRTGTSIWNEQFF.

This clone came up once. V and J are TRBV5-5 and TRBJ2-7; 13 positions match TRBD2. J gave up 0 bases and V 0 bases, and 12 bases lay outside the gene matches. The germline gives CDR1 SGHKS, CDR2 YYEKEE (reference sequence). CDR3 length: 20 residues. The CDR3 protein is CASSLGHFGTSGESSYEQYF. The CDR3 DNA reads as TGTGCCAGCAGCTTGGGTCATTTTGGGACTAGCGGGGAAAGCTCCTACGAGCAGTACTTC.

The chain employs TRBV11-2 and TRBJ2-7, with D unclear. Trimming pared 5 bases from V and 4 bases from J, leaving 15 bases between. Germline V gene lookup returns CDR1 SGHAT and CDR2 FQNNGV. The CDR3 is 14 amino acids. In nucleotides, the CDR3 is TGTGCCAGCAGCCTCCGCAGGTGGGATTACGAGCAGTACTTC. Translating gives CASSLRRWDYEQYF.